This T cell receptor (beta chain) stems from a study of graft-versus-host responses after intestinal transplantation. The wider study: Recipients obtained multivisceral, liver-intestinal, or isolated intestinal transplants. Uniformly, recipients were administered anti-thymocyte globulin induction with subsequent tacrolimus and steroids for around three years. General study results and limits: Analysis identified GvH clones in recipient marrow, with some appearing first in ileum or blood. Circulating GvH clones peaking coincided with falling HvG clones soon after transplant.

Once graft tissue had been processed, intraepithelial and lamina propria lymphocytes were released. Clones were read by immunoSEQ multiplex PCR, and TCRdb kept only the in-frame ones, dropping some. The repertoire includes about 15,000 clones, roughly 69% of them detected once, and approximately 8.1% sits in the top ten. Concerning this clone: No antigen is known for it.

Per germline, CDR1 MNHNY and CDR2 SVGAGI (reference sequence). Trimming removed 2 bases at V and 3 bases at J, with 8 bases between. This CDR3 comprises 13 residues. The clonotype was recovered from a human patient who received an intestinal transplant, so some T cells may come from the graft donor. The rearrangement uses TRBV6-6 and TRBJ2-7, with D unresolved. The sample in question was ileum tissue, obtained around 95 weeks after intestinal transplantation. CDR3 coding DNA: TGTGCCAGCAGTTACCTCAGTTACTACGAGCAGTACTTC. As protein: CASSYLSYYEQYF.